The entry that follows covers one TCR beta chain sequence. Trimming cost V 3 bases and J 0 bases, with 12 bases left between them. This CDR3 spans 15 amino acids. CDR1 and CDR2 from the germline V gene are DFQATT and SNEGSKA (reference sequence). The sample originates from a study of blood T cell repertoires in COVID-19. Study at large: Sources were T cells, B-cell-depleted T cells, or PBMCs; the material itself was cDNA or gDNA.

Only in-frame clones appear in the TCRdb table, and some are missing; sequencing was by immunoSEQ multiplex PCR. Among a few hundred thousand clones listed, roughly 88% were seen once. The chain has TRBV20-1 and TRBJ1-5; D gene unclear. The TCR comes from a woman in her 30s with COVID-19, enrolled during active disease. Sequencing was done on a sample of peripheral blood. This CDR3 reads CSASFGGSSNQPQHF. The CDR3 nucleotides are TGCAGTGCTAGTTTTGGAGGGAGTAGCAATCAGCCCCAGCATTTT.